The 18 T cell receptor beta chains given below trace back to one sample, sequenced in a study of T-cell reconstitution after alpha-beta-depleted transplantation in children listed by TCRdb under 2016. The method behind the library was PCR. Sequencing used an Illumina HiSeq 2500. Molecular barcoding was employed in the preparation of TCR libraries, with unique molecular identifiers being used to normalize TCRbeta repertoire quantification. TCRdb redid the processing of the public reads, applying fastp at Q25 and MiXCR, and retained in-frame beta chains. For every CDR3 protein sequence, its rows merge into one entry that carries the most common genes and DNA. This sample lists around 250,000 distinct CDR3 sequences; just under 8.5% were detected once. The ten largest clones take up nearly 6.5% of the sample. What the treatment or condition label conveys for this sample: allogeneic hematopoietic cell transplantation with graft depleted of TCRalphabeta T cells and CD19 B cells.

The starting material was PBMCs, mostly from graft donor cells, obtained 180 days after TCRalphabeta/CD19-depleted stem cell transplant. These receptors were obtained from a male patient between 5 and 17 years old who had a stem cell transplant for acute lymphoblastic leukemia, so the T cells may come from the graft donor.

This chain connects TRBV6-5 to TRBJ2-5; 10 nucleotides align to TRBD2. This CDR3 has 16 amino acids. Germline-derived CDR1 and CDR2 are MNHEY and SVGAGI. J gave up 0 bases and V 2 bases, and 3 bases lay outside the gene matches. The CDR3 DNA reads TGTGCCAGCAGTTACGGGACTAGCGAGTACCAAGAGACCCAGTACTTC. It translates to CASSYGTSEYQETQYF.

This clonotype was counted ten times or more. The rearrangement joins TRBV11-2 to TRBJ2-2; D ambiguous. The CDR3 consists of 16 residues. Deletions cut 4 bases from V and 7 bases from J, with 19 bases between. Germline V gene data show CDR1 as SGHAT and CDR2 as FQNNGV. The CDR3 region has the DNA TGTGCCAGCAGCTCATTCCGGGCTGCTCAAGGCGGGGAGCTGTTTTTT. Its protein product is CASSSFRAAQGGELFF.

This clonotype showed up many times. The chain couples TRBV7-2 to TRBJ1-5; weak D call: TRBD1 (6 bases). The ends were cut back, 2 bases at V and 4 bases at J, with 9 bases in the middle. CDR3 length: 14 residues. Germline CDR1 and CDR2: SGHTA and FQGNSA. The CDR3 spells CASSLRGRNQPQHF. CDR3 in DNA: TGTGCCAGCAGCTTACGGGGGCGGAATCAGCCCCAGCATTTT.

Ten or more counts support this clonotype. V is TRBV12-3 or TRBV12-4 and J is TRBJ2-4, with D possibly being TRBD1 or TRBD2 (6 bases each). CDR3 length: 14 amino acids. V lost 6 bases and J 1 base, leaving 10 bases between the germline ends. The CDR3 loop reads CASREGGAKNIQYF. The CDR3 nucleotides read TGTGCCAGCAGGGAGGGGGGCGCCAAAAACATTCAGTACTTC.

Ten or more counts support this clonotype. The V gene is TRBV15, the J gene TRBJ1-3; D is unclear. The V gene's germline CDR1 is LNHNV and CDR2 YYDKDF (reference sequence). This CDR3 has 15 amino acids. V lost 5 bases to trimming and J lost 0 bases, with 11 bases between them. CDR3 loop: CATSPDPSSGNTIYF. CDR3 in DNA: TGTGCCACCAGCCCGGACCCCTCCTCTGGAAACACCATATATTTT.

This clonotype appeared many times. The chain combines TRBV6-5 with TRBJ2-6; D is ambiguous. The CDR3 consists of 15 residues. V was trimmed by 2 bases and J by 1 base, leaving 6 bases between them. Per germline, CDR1 MNHEY and CDR2 SVGAGI. The CDR3 here is CASSYQLSGANVLTF. The CDR3 coding sequence is TGTGCCAGCAGTTACCAACTTTCTGGGGCCAACGTCCTGACTTTC.

The table lists this clonotype with many counts. This rearrangement joins TRBV3-1 to TRBJ2-7; 8 positions agree with TRBD1. This CDR3 region has 15 residues. The V segment lost 4 bases and the J segment 5 bases; nucleotides outside the gene matches: 10. Germline CDR1 LGHDT, CDR2 YNNKEL (reference sequence). The CDR3 nucleotides read TGTGCCAGCAGCCCCCCGGACAGGGTTTTCCACGAGCAGTACTTC. This sequence encodes CASSPPDRVFHEQYF.

The sample holds a few counts of this clonotype. The chain has TRBV19 and TRBJ2-6; 8 bases match TRBD2. The junction had 8 bases not matched to a gene; V was cut back by 7 bases and J by 0 bases. This CDR3 comprises 17 residues. The V gene's germline CDR1 is LNHDA and CDR2 SQIVND (reference sequence). This chain's CDR3 is CASKTSGRVSGANVLTF. The CDR3 DNA reads as TGTGCCAGTAAAACTAGCGGTAGAGTCTCTGGGGCCAACGTCCTGACTTTC.

This clonotype appeared many times. CDR3 loop: CASSLLTSGTYEQYF. CDR3 in DNA: TGCGCCAGCAGCCTCCTCACTAGCGGGACCTACGAGCAGTACTTC. The chain uses TRBV5-1 and TRBJ2-7, with 10 bases that match TRBD2. J gave up 2 bases and V 4 bases, and 6 bases lay outside the gene matches. This CDR3 spans 15 amino acids. The germline V gene has CDR1 SGHRS and CDR2 YFSETQ.

This clonotype showed up many times. This chain links TRBV6-5 with TRBJ2-7, with 9 bases aligning to TRBD1. The V gene's germline CDR1 is MNHEY and CDR2 SVGAGI. The length of the CDR3 is 15 residues. With V trimmed by 5 bases and J by 5 bases, 10 bases remained unmatched. The CDR3 DNA reads as TGTGCCAGCAGTATCTCTACGGGGACAGGGAACGAGCAGTACTTC. This codes for CASSISTGTGNEQYF.

This clonotype was detected ten times or more. The V call is TRBV29-1, the J call TRBJ2-3; 11 bases are shared with TRBD2. Germline V lookup: CDR1 SQVTM, CDR2 ANQGSEA. This CDR3 has 18 amino acids. After removal of 2 bases from V and 2 bases from J, the junction contained 12 bases not matched to a gene. CDR3: CSVERRLAGTGITDTQYF. DNA of the CDR3: TGCAGCGTTGAAAGGAGACTAGCGGGAACGGGAATCACAGATACGCAGTATTTT.

This clonotype came up many times. V and J are TRBV5-1 and TRBJ2-5; 13 bases fit TRBD2. CDR3 length: 17 residues. Trimming took 4 bases from V and 5 from J; bases not matched to a gene: 11. Germline assignment: CDR1 SGHRS and CDR2 YFSETQ. CDR3 residues: CASSLGLAGAKLETQYF. Here the CDR3 DNA reads TGCGCCAGCAGCCTCGGACTAGCGGGAGCAAAGTTGGAGACCCAGTACTTC.

In its sample, this clonotype was seen a few times. The chain is built from TRBV2 and TRBJ2-3; D is perhaps TRBD1 or TRBD2 (5 bases each). Germline V CDR1 and CDR2: SNHLY, FYNNEI. CDR3 length equals 14 residues. Trimming removed 6 bases at V and 4 bases at J, with 14 bases between. The CDR3 is CASSRQISADTQYF. CDR3 bases: TGTGCCAGCAGCCGACAGATTAGCGCAGATACGCAGTATTTT.

There are many counts of this clonotype. This rearrangement joins TRBV20-1 to TRBJ2-7, with a possible D match to TRBD1 (6 bases). This CDR3 is built from 14 residues. V was shortened by 0 bases and J by 3 bases, with 12 bases between the two germline ends. CDR1 and CDR2 (germline): DFQATT, SNEGSKA (reference sequence). The CDR3 nucleotides read TGCAGTGCTAGAGATCTGGGGGCCTACTACGAGCAGTACTTC. As protein: CSARDLGAYYEQYF.

This clonotype appeared many times. V usage is TRBV7-2 and J usage is TRBJ2-3; TRBD2 might be the D (5 bases). The V gene lost 3 bases and the J gene lost 11 bases, with 9 bases spanning the gap. The CDR3 totals 11 residues. Per the germline V gene, CDR1 is SGHTA and CDR2 is FQGNSA. The CDR3 nucleotides are TGTGCCAGCAGCTTGGAGGTACTGCAGTATTTT. Translating it yields CASSLEVLQYF.

This clonotype was seen repeatedly, ten times or more. The chain links TRBV5-1 to TRBJ2-1; 15 bases line up with TRBD2. The CDR3 has 21 residues. Germline CDR1 and CDR2: SGHRS and YFSETQ. The ends lost 3 bases at V and 2 bases at J; junction bases unmatched: 15. CDR3 coding DNA: TGCGCCAGCAGCTGGCCCCCTGGGACTAGCGGGGGGATCAGGACCTACAATGAGCAGTTCTTC. Protein: CASSWPPGTSGGIRTYNEQFF.

This clonotype came up many times. This chain joins TRBV7-6 and TRBJ2-1; D is perhaps TRBD2 (6 bases). Trimming shortened V by 1 base and J by 0 bases, and 13 bases separated the two germline ends. This CDR3 is 17 amino acids long. Germline values: CDR1 SGHVS, CDR2 FNYEAQ. Here the CDR3 reads CASSLEDYPSSYNEQFF. The CDR3 DNA follows: TGTGCCAGCAGCTTAGAGGACTATCCGAGCTCCTACAATGAGCAGTTCTTC.

This clonotype was observed many times. The chain is built from TRBV29-1 and TRBJ1-1, with D possibly being TRBD1 (5 bases). V gave up 7 bases and J gave up 1 base, with 7 bases separating them. There are 11 residues in the CDR3. Per germline, CDR1 SQVTM and CDR2 ANQGSEA. In DNA, the CDR3 is TGCAGCGGCAGGGCGAACACTGAAGCTTTCTTT. Protein product: CSGRANTEAFF. The variable domain in full, with the rest retrieved from reference TRBV29-1 and TRBJ1-1, is SAVISQKPSRDICQRGTSLTIQCQVDSQVTMMFWYRQQPGQSLTLIATANQGSEATYESGFVIDKFPISRPNLTFSTLTVSNMSPEDSSIYLCSGRANTEAFFGQGTRLTVV.